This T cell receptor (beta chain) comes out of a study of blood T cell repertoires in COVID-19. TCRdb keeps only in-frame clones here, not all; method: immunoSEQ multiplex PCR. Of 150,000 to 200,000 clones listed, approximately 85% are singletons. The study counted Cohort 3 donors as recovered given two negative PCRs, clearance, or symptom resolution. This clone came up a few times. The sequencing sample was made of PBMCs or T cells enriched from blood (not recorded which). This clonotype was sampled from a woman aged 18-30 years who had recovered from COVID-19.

CDR3 loop: CASSQVYEGMNTEAFF. CDR3 bases: TGCGCCAGCAGCCAAGTATACGAGGGCATGAACACTGAAGCTTTCTTT. The chain recombines TRBV4-1 with TRBJ1-1; D uncertain. The germline gives CDR1 MGHRA, CDR2 YSYEKL. The length of the CDR3 is 16 residues. The V and J ends lost 1 base and 0 bases respectively, with 12 bases between them.